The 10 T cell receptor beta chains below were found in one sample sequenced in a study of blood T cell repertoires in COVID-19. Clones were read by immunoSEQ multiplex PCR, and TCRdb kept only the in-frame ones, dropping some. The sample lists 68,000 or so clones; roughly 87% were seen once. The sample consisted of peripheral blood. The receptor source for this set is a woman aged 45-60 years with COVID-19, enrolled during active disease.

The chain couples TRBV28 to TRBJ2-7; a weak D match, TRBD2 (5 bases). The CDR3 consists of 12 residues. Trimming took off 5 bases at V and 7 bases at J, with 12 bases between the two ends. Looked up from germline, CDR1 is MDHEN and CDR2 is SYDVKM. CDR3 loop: CASSLARWEQYF. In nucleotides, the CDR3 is TGTGCCAGCAGTCTAGCCCGGTGGGAGCAGTACTTC. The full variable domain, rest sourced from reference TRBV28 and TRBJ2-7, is DVKVTQSSRYLVKRTGEKVFLECVQDMDHENMFWYRQDPGLGLRLIYFSYDVKMKEKGDIPEGYSVSREKKERFSLILESASTNQTSMYLCASSLARWEQYFGPGTRLTVT.

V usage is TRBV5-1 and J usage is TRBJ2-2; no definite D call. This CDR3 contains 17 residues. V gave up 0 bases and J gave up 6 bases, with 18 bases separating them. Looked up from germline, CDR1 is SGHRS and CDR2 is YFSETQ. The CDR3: CASSLVGVRHFPGELFF. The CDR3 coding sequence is TGCGCCAGCAGCTTGGTAGGAGTTAGGCACTTTCCCGGGGAGCTGTTTTTT. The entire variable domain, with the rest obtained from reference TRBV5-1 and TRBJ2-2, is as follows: KAGVTQTPRYLIKTRGQQVTLSCSPISGHRSVSWYQQTPGQGLQFLFEYFSETQRNKGNFPGRFSGRQFSNSRSEMNVSTLELGDSALYLCASSLVGVRHFPGELFFGEGSRLTVL.

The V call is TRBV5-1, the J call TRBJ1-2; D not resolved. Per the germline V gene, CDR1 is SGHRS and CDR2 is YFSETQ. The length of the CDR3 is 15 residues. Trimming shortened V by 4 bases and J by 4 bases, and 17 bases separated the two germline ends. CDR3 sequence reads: CASSPAGRVGYGYTF. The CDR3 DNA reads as TGCGCCAGCAGCCCGGCGGGGAGGGTTGGCTATGGCTACACCTTC.

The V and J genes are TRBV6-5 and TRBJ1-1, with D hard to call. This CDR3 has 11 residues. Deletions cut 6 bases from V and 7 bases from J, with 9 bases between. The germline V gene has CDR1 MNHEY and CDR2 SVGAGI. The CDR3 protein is CASSSPFEAFF. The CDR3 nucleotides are TGTGCCAGCAGCTCCCCCTTTGAAGCTTTCTTT.

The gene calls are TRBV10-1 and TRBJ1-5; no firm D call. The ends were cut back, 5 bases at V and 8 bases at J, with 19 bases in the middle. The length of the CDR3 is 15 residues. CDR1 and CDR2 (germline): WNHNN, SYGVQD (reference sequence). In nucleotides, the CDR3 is TGCGCCAGCAGTAAAAACGGCCTGGTTCGGGAGCCCCAGCATTTT. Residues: CASSKNGLVREPQHF.

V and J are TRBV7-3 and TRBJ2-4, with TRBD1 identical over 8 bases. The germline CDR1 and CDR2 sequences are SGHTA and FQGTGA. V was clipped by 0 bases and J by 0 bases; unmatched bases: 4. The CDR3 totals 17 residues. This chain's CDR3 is CASSLTGTGGAKNIQYF. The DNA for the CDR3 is TGTGCCAGCAGCTTAACGGGGACAGGAGGAGCCAAAAACATTCAGTACTTC.

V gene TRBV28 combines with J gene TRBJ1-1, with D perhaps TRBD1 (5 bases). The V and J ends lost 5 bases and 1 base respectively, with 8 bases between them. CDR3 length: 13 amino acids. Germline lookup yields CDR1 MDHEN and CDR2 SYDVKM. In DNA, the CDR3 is TGTGCCAGCAGTGATGGACAGAACACTGAAGCTTTCTTT. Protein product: CASSDGQNTEAFF.

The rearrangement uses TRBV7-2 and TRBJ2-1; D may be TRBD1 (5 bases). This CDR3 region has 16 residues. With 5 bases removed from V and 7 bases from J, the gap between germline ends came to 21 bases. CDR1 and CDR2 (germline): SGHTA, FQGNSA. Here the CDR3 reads CASSLGWSGIRNEQFF. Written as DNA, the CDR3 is TGTGCCAGCAGCCTCGGGTGGTCAGGGATCAGGAATGAGCAGTTCTTC. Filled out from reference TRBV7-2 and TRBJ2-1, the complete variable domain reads GAGVSQSPSNKVTEKGKDVELRCDPISGHTALYWYRQSLGQGLEFLIYFQGNSAPDKSGLPSDRFSAERTGGSVSTLTIQRTQQEDSAVYLCASSLGWSGIRNEQFFGPGTRLTVL.

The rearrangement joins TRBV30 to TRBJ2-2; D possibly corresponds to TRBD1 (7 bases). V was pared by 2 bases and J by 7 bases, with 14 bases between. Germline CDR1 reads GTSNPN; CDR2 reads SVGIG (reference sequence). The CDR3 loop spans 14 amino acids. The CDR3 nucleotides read TGTGCCTGGAGTTCAGGGGGGTCAAACGGGGAGCTGTTTTTT. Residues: CAWSSGGSNGELFF.

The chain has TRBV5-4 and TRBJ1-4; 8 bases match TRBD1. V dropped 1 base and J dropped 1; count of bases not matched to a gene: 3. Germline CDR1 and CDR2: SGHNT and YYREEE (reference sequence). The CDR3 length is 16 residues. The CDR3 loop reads CASSLSRGLTNEKLFF. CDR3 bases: TGTGCCAGCAGCTTGAGCAGGGGGCTAACTAATGAAAAACTGTTTTTT.